A single sample is the source of the 30 T cell receptor beta chains below, sequenced in a study of T cell clonotyping in hematopoietic cell transplantation. Using immunoSEQ multiplex PCR, the repertoire was profiled, and TCRdb retains in-frame clones only, with some absent. Of fewer than 15,000 clones in the sample, 70% to 80% are singletons; the top ten hold roughly 15%. The sample consisted of peripheral blood mononuclear cells, taken 180 days after allogeneic stem cell transplant. The receptors here all came from a male patient in his sixties who had an allogeneic stem cell transplant from an unrelated donor, so the T cells may come from the graft donor. Some clones in this sample may be carry-over from other donors' samples.

The chain has TRBV7-6 and TRBJ1-1, with 7 positions matching TRBD1. Unmatched junction bases numbered 4, after V lost 2 bases and J lost 4 bases. Germline CDR1 is SGHVS and CDR2 is FNYEAQ. This CDR3 is 14 amino acids long. CDR3 residues: CASSLIAGGTEAFF. The CDR3 DNA follows: TGTGCCAGCAGCTTAATAGCAGGGGGCACTGAAGCTTTCTTT.

The rearrangement joins TRBV14 to TRBJ1-1, with 8 positions matching TRBD1. The CDR3 sequence is 15 residues long. V was clipped by 2 bases and J by 4 bases; unmatched bases: 6. Germline values: CDR1 SGHDN, CDR2 FVKESK. In DNA, the CDR3 is TGTGCCAGCAGCCAACAGGGGGCATTGAGCACTGAAGCTTTCTTT. Protein sequence: CASSQQGALSTEAFF.

V usage is TRBV7-2 and J usage is TRBJ2-5, with 7 bases fitting TRBD2. Gene TRBJ2-7 matches the end of the DNA better, so the J call may be wrong. The CDR3 is 15 amino acids. Germline-derived CDR1 and CDR2 are SGHTA and FQGNSA. DNA of the CDR3: TGTGCCAGCAGCTTAGCCAGCGGGACCCCCTACGAGCAGTACTTC. Translating gives CASSLASGTPYEQYF.

The rearrangement links TRBV30 to TRBJ2-5; TRBD2 agrees at 8 bases. V was clipped by 2 bases and J by 4 bases; unmatched bases: 6. The CDR3 runs 14 residues. Germline V gives CDR1 GTSNPN, CDR2 SVGIG (reference sequence). The CDR3 spells CAWSSEAGGETQYF. CDR3 nucleotides: TGTGCCTGGAGTTCAGAGGCGGGGGGAGAGACCCAGTACTTC.

This sequence joins TRBV27 and TRBJ2-5; perhaps D is TRBD1 or TRBD2 (6 bases each). Between the trimmed V and J ends, which lost 2 bases and 4 bases, there was a span of 14 bases. The CDR3 sequence is 15 residues long. CDR1 is MNHEY, CDR2 SMNVEV, per germline (reference sequence). The CDR3 DNA reads TGTGCCAGCAGTTTAATCTTTGGGGGGCCAGAGACCCAGTACTTC. Translated: CASSLIFGGPETQYF.

This clone has a single count. This chain connects TRBV30 to TRBJ1-5; 8 bases align to TRBD1. V lost 6 bases, J lost 1 base, and 2 bases stayed unmatched. Germline-derived CDR1 and CDR2 are GTSNPN and SVGIG (reference sequence). The CDR3 has 13 amino acids. The CDR3 sequence: CACDRGSNQPQHF. The CDR3 DNA is TGTGCCTGTGACAGGGGCAGCAATCAGCCCCAGCATTTT.

The V gene is TRBV30, the J gene TRBJ1-4, with 8 positions matching TRBD1. The J segment lost 7 bases and the V segment lost 6 bases, leaving 4 bases of the junction unmatched. The CDR3 is made up of 12 amino acids. The germline V gene encodes CDR1 GTSNPN and CDR2 SVGIG (reference sequence). The CDR3 spells CACQGAGEKLFF. The DNA for the CDR3 is TGTGCCTGCCAGGGGGCAGGTGAAAAACTGTTTTTT.

The genes are TRBV7-2 and TRBJ1-1; D unresolved. CDR3 length: 13 residues. CDR1 is SGHTA, CDR2 FQGNSA, per germline. V was pared by 2 bases and J by 3 bases, with 7 bases between. The CDR3: CASSLNPYTEAFF. The DNA of the CDR3 is TGTGCCAGCAGCTTAAACCCCTACACTGAAGCTTTCTTT.

The chain combines TRBV7-9 with TRBJ1-2; no clear D. The germline gives CDR1 SEHNR, CDR2 FQNEAQ (reference sequence). The ends were cut back, 1 base at V and 7 bases at J, with 10 bases in the middle. The CDR3 has 13 amino acids. For the CDR3, the DNA is TGTGCCAGCAGCTTAGGGGGATATGGTGGCTACACCTTC. The encoded protein is CASSLGGYGGYTF.

The chain links TRBV27 to TRBJ2-7; TRBD1 agrees at 9 bases. The germline CDR1 and CDR2 sequences are MNHEY and SMNVEV (reference sequence). The ends lost 6 bases at V and 4 bases at J; junction bases unmatched: 4. The CDR3 has 13 amino acids. CDR3 sequence: CASSYDRGYEQYF. The CDR3 DNA reads TGTGCCAGCAGCTACGACAGGGGGTACGAGCAGTACTTC.

This clone was counted once. The genes are TRBV5-6 and TRBJ1-2, with 7 bases that match TRBD1. Germline-derived CDR1 and CDR2 are SGHDT and YYEEEE. With V trimmed by 0 bases and J by 2 bases, 7 bases remained unmatched. The CDR3 totals 16 residues. CDR3 coding DNA: TGTGCCAGCAGCTTGGCTACAGGGGAGTGGAACTATGGCTACACCTTC. It specifies CASSLATGEWNYGYTF.

V and J are TRBV7-3 and TRBJ2-5; D is uncertain. V dropped 1 base and J dropped 5 bases, with 8 bases sitting between them. The CDR3 runs to 13 residues. Germline-derived CDR1 and CDR2 are SGHTA and FQGTGA. The CDR3 loop reads CASSLIGSETQYF. CDR3 nucleotides: TGTGCCAGCAGCTTAATAGGGTCGGAGACCCAGTACTTC.

This clone appeared a few times. The J gene is TRBJ1-6, the V gene TRBV2; D is perhaps TRBD1 (5 bases). Germline lookup yields CDR1 SNHLY and CDR2 FYNNEI. Deletions cut 6 bases from V and 6 bases from J, with 12 bases between. The CDR3 consists of 14 residues. DNA for the CDR3: TGTGCCAGCAGCCGACAGAGCTCTAATTCACCCCTCCACTTT. Translated, it gives CASSRQSSNSPLHF.

This clone was seen only once. The genes are TRBV29-1 and TRBJ1-2; 9 bases fit TRBD1. Germline V gives CDR1 SQVTM, CDR2 ANQGSEA. The CDR3 loop spans 15 amino acids. The V segment lost 6 bases and the J segment 4 bases; nucleotides outside the gene matches: 12. CDR3 coding DNA: TGCAGCGTAGCAGCTAGGGACAGGGCCTCCTATGGCTACACCTTC. Translation gives CSVAARDRASYGYTF.

The chain employs TRBV6-5 and TRBJ2-2, with D possibly TRBD1 on 6 matching bases. V was trimmed by 2 bases and J by 6 bases, leaving 7 bases between them. The germline V gene has CDR1 MNHEY and CDR2 SVGAGI. The CDR3 sequence is 13 residues long. The CDR3 sequence: CASSYRGSGELFF. The CDR3 DNA sequence: TGTGCCAGCAGTTACAGGGGGTCCGGGGAGCTGTTTTTT.

In DNA form, the CDR3 reads TGCGCCAGCAGCCAAGACTACGGTATGTGGCAGTACTTC. Protein sequence: CASSQDYGMWQYF. The chain carries TRBV4-3 and TRBJ2-7; D gene ambiguous. V dropped 0 bases and J dropped 9 bases, with 12 bases sitting between them. Looked up from germline, CDR1 is LGHNA and CDR2 is YSLEER. This CDR3 is 13 amino acids long.

This clone was detected only once. The chain recombines TRBV30 with TRBJ1-4, with D uncertain. Germline V gene sequence: CDR1 GTSNPN, CDR2 SVGIG (reference sequence). The CDR3 consists of 14 residues. The V end was cut by 5 bases, the J end by 0 bases, with 10 bases between. CDR3 DNA: TGTGCCTGGCAAAACAGTGCAACTAATGAAAAACTGTTTTTT. This translates into CAWQNSATNEKLFF.

This rearrangement joins TRBV14 to TRBJ1-1; D is ambiguous. Germline V gene lookup returns CDR1 SGHDN and CDR2 FVKESK. V was pared by 1 base and J by 4 bases, with 10 bases between. The length of the CDR3 is 14 residues. CDR3 loop: CASSQVGLGTEAFF. As DNA, the CDR3 is TGTGCCAGCAGCCAAGTAGGGTTGGGCACTGAAGCTTTCTTT.

The rearrangement uses TRBV7-2 and TRBJ2-3, with 8 bases that match TRBD2. Germline loops: CDR1 SGHTA, CDR2 FQGNSA. Trimming at V came to 2 bases and at J to 2 bases, leaving 3 bases not matched to a gene. This CDR3 comprises 15 residues. This chain's CDR3 is CASSLLAGYTDTQYF. CDR3 sequence (DNA): TGTGCCAGCAGCTTACTAGCGGGTTACACAGATACGCAGTATTTT.

The rearrangement links TRBV2 to TRBJ2-1; 15 bases match TRBD2. CDR1 is SNHLY, CDR2 FYNNEI, per germline. V lost 7 bases, J lost 7 bases, and 8 bases stayed unmatched. The CDR3 length is 16 residues. In DNA form, the CDR3 reads TGTGCCAGCACCTCAAGGACTAGCGGGGGGGCTAATGAGCAGTTCTTC. Protein sequence: CASTSRTSGGANEQFF.

This clone was recorded only once. The V call is TRBV5-1, the J call TRBJ1-2; D possibly corresponds to TRBD1 (6 bases). The V gene lost 0 bases and the J gene lost 3 bases, with 12 bases spanning the gap. The CDR3 totals 15 residues. Germline V lookup: CDR1 SGHRS, CDR2 YFSETQ. For the CDR3, the DNA is TGCGCCAGCAGCTTGGGGGCAGGGGTCGACTATGGCTACACCTTC. Amino acid sequence: CASSLGAGVDYGYTF.

The chain is built from TRBV5-4 and TRBJ1-5, with a possible D match to TRBD1 (5 bases). Trimming took 0 bases from V and 7 from J, leaving 8 bases between them. The CDR3 runs 13 residues. Germline V lookup: CDR1 SGHNT, CDR2 YYREEE (reference sequence). CDR3 amino acids: CASSLVAGQPQHF. DNA of the CDR3: TGTGCCAGCAGCTTGGTTGCAGGGCAGCCCCAGCATTTT.

The rearrangement uses TRBV6-5 and TRBJ2-7; D tentatively reads TRBD1 or TRBD2 (5 bases each). Trimming stripped 6 bases from V and 6 bases from J, with 15 bases between. The CDR3 sequence is 13 residues long. Germline V CDR1 and CDR2: MNHEY, SVGAGI. The DNA for the CDR3 is TGTGCCAGCAGCTCGGGGCTCCTGGGCGAGCAGTACTTC. It codes for CASSSGLLGEQYF.

This clone came up a few times. The chain couples TRBV11-2 to TRBJ2-2; D may be TRBD2 (6 bases). Germline V lookup: CDR1 SGHAT, CDR2 FQNNGV. CDR3 length: 16 amino acids. V was pared by 0 bases and J by 1 base, with 9 bases between. In DNA, the CDR3 is TGTGCCAGCAGCTTAGAGGAGGGCCGGAACACCGGGGAGCTGTTTTTT. This codes for CASSLEEGRNTGELFF.

The chain carries TRBV29-1 and TRBJ2-7, with unresolved D. V was clipped by 4 bases and J by 3 bases, with 10 bases between them. Germline CDR1 and CDR2: SQVTM and ANQGSEA. The CDR3 runs 12 residues. CDR3 protein: CSVGSGYYEQYF. CDR3 sequence (DNA): TGCAGCGTTGGTTCAGGCTACTACGAGCAGTACTTC.

The CDR3 sequence: CASSVDRGSSYGYTF. CDR3 bases: TGTGCCAGCAGCGTGGACAGGGGGTCGAGCTATGGCTACACCTTC. The J gene is TRBJ1-2, the V gene TRBV7-8, with 10 bases fitting TRBD1. J gave up 4 bases and V 5 bases, and 7 bases lay outside the gene matches. Germline V CDR1 and CDR2: SGHVS, FQNEAQ. The CDR3 has 15 amino acids. The full variable domain, in which reference TRBV7-8 and TRBJ1-2 provide the parts outside the CDR3, is GAGVSQSPRYKVAKRGQDVALRCDPISGHVSLFWYQQALGQGPEFLTYFQNEAQLDKSGLPSDRFFAERPEGSVSTLKIQRTQQEDSAVYLCASSVDRGSSYGYTFGSGTRLTVV.

This chain uses TRBV6-5 with TRBJ1-5, with D perhaps TRBD1 (6 bases). V gave up 5 bases and J gave up 6 bases, with 14 bases separating them. Germline lookup yields CDR1 MNHEY and CDR2 SVGAGI. The CDR3 spans 14 residues. The CDR3 loop is CASSGDMESQPQHF. CDR3 bases: TGTGCCAGCAGTGGGGACATGGAGTCTCAGCCCCAGCATTTT.

Comments on this clone: Compared with germline, one end of the junction differs, possibly owing to a read error. The chain employs TRBV30 and TRBJ1-1; D is unresolved. The CDR3 contains 14 residues. Per germline, CDR1 GTSNPN and CDR2 SVGIG (reference sequence). The DNA of the CDR3 is TGCGCCTGGAGTACCCGCTGGGGAAGCACTGAAGCTTTCTTT. It yields the protein CAWSTRWGSTEAFF. The full variable domain, its missing parts supplied by reference TRBV30 and TRBJ1-1, is SQTIHQWPATLVQPVGSPLSLECTVEGTSNPNLYWYRQAAGRGLQLLFYSVGIGQISSEVPQNLSASRPQDRQFILSSKKLLLSDSGFYLCAWSTRWGSTEAFFGQGTRLTVV.

Written as DNA, the CDR3 is TGCGCCAGCAGCTTGACTATAGCGGATACCTACAATGAGCAGTTCTTC. Protein product: CASSLTIADTYNEQFF. This sequence joins TRBV5-1 and TRBJ2-1, with D perhaps TRBD2 (6 bases). Germline V gene lookup returns CDR1 SGHRS and CDR2 YFSETQ. V was shortened by 1 base and J by 2 bases, with 13 bases between the two germline ends. The CDR3 contains 16 residues.

The gene calls are TRBV29-1 and TRBJ1-1, with D perhaps matching TRBD1 (6 bases). Deletions cut 3 bases from V and 11 bases from J, with 13 bases between. CDR1 and CDR2 from the germline V gene are SQVTM and ANQGSEA. This CDR3 has 11 amino acids. The CDR3 coding sequence is TGCAGCGTTGACGCGCAGGGGAGCGCTTTCTTT. Protein: CSVDAQGSAFF.